These 32 T cell receptor beta chains were sequenced from one sample in a study of T cell responses to AZD1222 COVID-19 vaccine. Clones were read by immunoSEQ multiplex PCR, and TCRdb kept only the in-frame ones, dropping some. This table holds under 150,000 clones, about 89% found once. Sequences were derived from peripheral blood, sampled 28 days after the second AZD1222 dose. Receptor source: an adult who received the AZD1222 COVID-19 vaccine.

This clone was counted between two and nine times. The gene calls are TRBV6-5 and TRBJ2-7, with 8 bases fitting TRBD1. Germline CDR1 is MNHEY and CDR2 is SVGAGI. V trimming: 1 base; J trimming: 4 bases; junction bases outside the gene matches: 0. This CDR3 has 13 residues. The CDR3 DNA reads as TGTGCCAGCAGTTACTGGACAGGGTACGAGCAGTACTTC. The encoded protein is CASSYWTGYEQYF.

The chain carries TRBV6-6 and TRBJ1-1, with D possibly being TRBD1 (5 bases). The CDR3 consists of 15 residues. V lost 0 bases and J 4 bases, leaving 12 bases between the germline ends. Germline CDR1 is MNHNY and CDR2 is SVGAGI (reference sequence). CDR3 in amino acids: CASSYSGQGSTEAFF. CDR3 DNA sequence: TGTGCCAGCAGTTACTCTGGCCAGGGTAGCACTGAAGCTTTCTTT.

The chain uses TRBV6-2 or TRBV6-3 and TRBJ2-2; D is unresolved. Trimming removed 4 bases at V and 0 bases at J, with 6 bases between. CDR1 is MNHEY and CDR2 is SVGEGT in the germline V gene. The CDR3 has 14 amino acids. CDR3 nucleotides: TGTGCCAGCAGTTGGGCAGCGAACACCGGGGAGCTGTTTTTT. This gives the protein CASSWAANTGELFF.

V and J are TRBV10-1 and TRBJ1-2; D unclear. Germline values: CDR1 WNHNN, CDR2 SYGVQD (reference sequence). Trimming left V 3 bases short and J 1 base short, with 9 bases between. CDR3 length equals 14 residues. The CDR3 region is CASSDGSNNYGYTF. The CDR3 region has the DNA TGCGCCAGCAGTGACGGCAGTAATAACTATGGCTACACCTTC.

V and J are TRBV2 and TRBJ1-3; D unresolved. Trimming shortened V by 4 bases and J by 3 bases, and 10 bases separated the two germline ends. The CDR3 has 14 amino acids. CDR1 is SNHLY, CDR2 FYNNEI, per germline. Here the CDR3 reads CASSGQGRGNTIYF. In nucleotides, the CDR3 is TGTGCCAGCAGTGGGCAAGGCCGTGGAAACACCATATATTTT.

The table lists this clone with a few counts. V usage is TRBV7-9 and J usage is TRBJ1-1; unclear D gene. CDR3 length equals 13 residues. V lost 5 bases and J 6 bases, leaving 13 bases between the germline ends. Germline assignment: CDR1 SEHNR and CDR2 FQNEAQ (reference sequence). CDR3 bases: TGTGCCAGCAGCCTTGGGCCCCGCGCTGAAGCTTTCTTT. Residues: CASSLGPRAEAFF.

V gene TRBV4-3 combines with J gene TRBJ1-4; D uncertain. V lost 0 bases and J 10 bases, leaving 18 bases between the germline ends. This CDR3 contains 16 residues. The germline CDR1 and CDR2 sequences are LGHNA and YSLEER. As DNA, the CDR3 is TGCGCCAGCAGCCAAGATCTTGGAGCCCTGCGGGGAAAACTGTTTTTT. As protein: CASSQDLGALRGKLFF.

The CDR3 DNA sequence: TGTGCCAGCAGCCAGACTGGGCCGATTAACACTGAAGCTTTCTTT. Translating gives CASSQTGPINTEAFF. The chain employs TRBV7-2 and TRBJ1-1; D is uncertain. This CDR3 region has 15 residues. CDR1 and CDR2 from the germline V gene are SGHTA and FQGNSA. V lost 5 bases and J lost 2, with 15 bases in between.

This rearrangement joins TRBV19 to TRBJ2-7, with 9 nucleotides matching TRBD1. The J segment lost 5 bases and the V segment lost 3 bases, leaving 5 bases of the junction unmatched. Germline CDR1 LNHDA, CDR2 SQIVND (reference sequence). The CDR3 contains 14 residues. The CDR3 spells CASSMRDRDDEQYF. The DNA of the CDR3 is TGTGCCAGTAGTATGAGGGACAGGGACGACGAGCAGTACTTC. Complete variable domain (other parts from reference TRBV19 and TRBJ2-7): DGGITQSPKYLFRKEGQNVTLSCEQNLNHDAMYWYRQDPGQGLRLIYYSQIVNDFQKGDIAEGYSVSREKKESFPLTVTSAQKNPTAFYLCASSMRDRDDEQYFGPGTRLTVT.

CDR3 in DNA: TGCAGCGTTGACATACACGGACAGGATGGCTACACCTTC. Its protein product is CSVDIHGQDGYTF. The V gene is TRBV29-1, the J gene TRBJ1-2; 7 bases fit TRBD1. CDR1 is SQVTM and CDR2 is ANQGSEA in the germline V gene. J was trimmed by 6 bases and V by 3 bases; bases with no gene match: 7. CDR3 size: 13 residues.

The chain employs TRBV18 and TRBJ2-3; 7 bases are shared with TRBD1. The CDR3 covers 15 residues. The germline V gene encodes CDR1 KGHSH and CDR2 LQKENI. The junction had 6 bases not matched to a gene; V was cut back by 5 bases and J by 1 base. The CDR3 DNA reads as TGTGCCAGCTCAGCTGACAGGGACCGCACAGATACGCAGTATTTT. Amino acids: CASSADRDRTDTQYF.

In this sample, this clone turned up once. The chain recombines TRBV2 with TRBJ1-2; TRBD1 agrees at 7 bases. V lost 9 bases, J lost 5 bases, and 6 bases stayed unmatched. The CDR3 has 12 amino acids. The germline V gene has CDR1 SNHLY and CDR2 FYNNEI. The CDR3 loop reads CARTGQEYGYTF. In DNA, the CDR3 is TGTGCCAGAACTGGACAGGAGTATGGCTACACCTTC.

This clone was picked up one time. The CDR3 nucleotides are TGTGCCAGCAATCCACCGTTCGGAAGGAACACTGAAGCTTTCTTT. Its translation: CASNPPFGRNTEAFF. The chain links TRBV21-1 to TRBJ1-1. TRBV21-1 is listed as a pseudogene. This CDR3 contains 15 residues.

This clone was seen just once. The chain recombines TRBV28 with TRBJ1-2; possible D gene TRBD1, 5 bases. CDR3 length: 13 residues. Germline CDR1 is MDHEN and CDR2 is SYDVKM. With 3 bases removed from V and 7 bases from J, the gap between germline ends came to 12 bases. The CDR3 spells CASSFGQGGGYTF. The DNA for the CDR3 is TGTGCCAGCAGTTTTGGGCAGGGAGGTGGCTACACCTTC.

The chain recombines TRBV6-5 with TRBJ1-1; D uncertain. The V and J ends lost 5 bases and 3 bases respectively, with 10 bases between them. CDR3 length equals 13 residues. Germline V CDR1 and CDR2: MNHEY, SVGAGI. The chain's CDR3 is CASSPAQHTEAFF. Written as DNA, the CDR3 is TGTGCCAGCAGTCCAGCACAGCACACTGAAGCTTTCTTT.

This chain joins TRBV5-1 and TRBJ2-7, with 9 bases lining up with TRBD1. The CDR3 extends over 16 amino acids. Germline-derived CDR1 and CDR2 are SGHRS and YFSETQ. V lost 0 bases to trimming and J lost 2 bases; unmatched junction nucleotides: 6. The CDR3 sequence: CASSLGTGTGTYEQYF. CDR3 nucleotide sequence: TGCGCCAGCAGCTTGGGAACCGGGACAGGGACCTACGAGCAGTACTTC.

The rearrangement links TRBV19 to TRBJ2-7; D possibly uses TRBD1 or TRBD2 (5 bases each). The CDR3 sequence is 15 residues long. Germline values: CDR1 LNHDA, CDR2 SQIVND (reference sequence). Trimming took off 3 bases at V and 5 bases at J, with 17 bases between the two ends. The CDR3, as DNA: TGTGCCAGTAGTATGGGGGTCGGGCTAGATGACGAGCAGTACTTC. This translates into CASSMGVGLDDEQYF. Full variable domain (remainder filled in from reference TRBV19 and TRBJ2-7): DGGITQSPKYLFRKEGQNVTLSCEQNLNHDAMYWYRQDPGQGLRLIYYSQIVNDFQKGDIAEGYSVSREKKESFPLTVTSAQKNPTAFYLCASSMGVGLDDEQYFGPGTRLTVT.

The V call is TRBV21-1, the J call TRBJ2-7; the table's D call of TRBD1 was not tested on the DNA. TRBV21-1 is designated a pseudogene. CDR3 length: 16 residues. The CDR3 here is CASMPLPGQGMYEQYF. In nucleotides, the CDR3 is TGTGCCAGCATGCCTCTACCGGGACAGGGGATGTACGAGCAGTACTTC.

This chain links TRBV27 with TRBJ1-2; a possible D gene is TRBD1 (6 bases). CDR3 length: 16 amino acids. V was shortened by 3 bases and J by 7 bases, with 21 bases between the two germline ends. The V gene's germline CDR1 is MNHEY and CDR2 SMNVEV (reference sequence). The CDR3 region has the DNA TGTGCCAGCAGTTTTCGACAGGCGAACGCCCTAAGTGGCTACACCTTC. Amino acid sequence: CASSFRQANALSGYTF.

The genes are TRBV19 and TRBJ2-2; 12 bases are a match to TRBD2. J gave up 5 bases and V 9 bases, and 7 bases lay outside the gene matches. CDR3 length: 15 amino acids. The germline V gene has CDR1 LNHDA and CDR2 SQIVND (reference sequence). The CDR3 DNA sequence: TGTGCCAGCGTTGGACTAGCGGGACGGACCGGGGAGCTGTTTTTT. It codes for CASVGLAGRTGELFF.

The chain joins TRBV25-1 to TRBJ2-7, with 7 bases matching TRBD2. The junction had 9 bases not matched to a gene; V was cut back by 4 bases and J by 3 bases. Germline CDR1 MGHDK, CDR2 SYGVNS. CDR3 length: 15 amino acids. CDR3 sequence: CASSAEERGFYEQYF. DNA of the CDR3: TGTGCCAGCAGTGCTGAGGAGCGGGGATTCTACGAGCAGTACTTC.

This chain connects TRBV9 to TRBJ2-1; 9 bases fit TRBD2. V gave up 0 bases and J gave up 2 bases; unmatched junction bases: 3. The V gene's germline CDR1 is SGDLS and CDR2 YYNGEE. The CDR3 has 16 amino acids. The CDR3 here is CASSVDPSGTYNEQFF. Here the CDR3 DNA reads TGTGCCAGCAGCGTAGATCCTAGCGGGACCTACAATGAGCAGTTCTTC.

This chain links TRBV6-1 with TRBJ1-2; D not certain. V lost 2 bases, J lost 3 bases, and 16 bases lay in between. The CDR3 consists of 16 residues. The germline V gene encodes CDR1 MNHNS and CDR2 SASEGT. This CDR3 reads CASSESGSVSYYGYTF. The CDR3 coding sequence is TGTGCCAGCAGTGAAAGCGGTTCTGTGTCATACTATGGCTACACCTTC.

The chain carries TRBV2 and TRBJ1-6; a possible D gene is TRBD1 (5 bases). Between the trimmed V and J ends, which lost 3 bases and 5 bases, there was a span of 11 bases. The CDR3 runs to 15 residues. The germline CDR1 and CDR2 sequences are SNHLY and FYNNEI. The CDR3 DNA reads TGTGCCAGCAGTGACTGGACAAGGGATAATTCACCCCTCCACTTT. The encoded protein is CASSDWTRDNSPLHF.

The chain links TRBV18 to TRBJ1-1; 8 positions agree with TRBD1. The V gene's germline CDR1 is KGHSH and CDR2 LQKENI. The V segment lost 0 bases and the J segment 1 base; nucleotides outside the gene matches: 1. CDR3 length: 15 residues. As DNA, the CDR3 is TGTGCCAGCTCACCACCGGACAGGGCGAACACTGAAGCTTTCTTT. It codes for CASSPPDRANTEAFF.

This chain joins TRBV7-9 and TRBJ1-1; no firm D call. This CDR3 has 13 amino acids. Germline V gene sequence: CDR1 SEHNR, CDR2 FQNEAQ (reference sequence). V was cut by 5 bases and J by 3 bases, with 10 bases left in between. The CDR3 region is CASSDRWDTEAFF. Here the CDR3 DNA reads TGTGCCAGCAGCGACCGGTGGGACACTGAAGCTTTCTTT.

This clone came up once. The chain uses TRBV19 and TRBJ1-5; D is uncertain. The CDR3 has 18 amino acids. V shed 2 bases and J shed 2 bases, with 19 bases lying between them. CDR1 and CDR2 (germline): LNHDA, SQIVND (reference sequence). As DNA, the CDR3 is TGTGCCAGTAGTATACCTCCCTGGGAGCGACGCGGCAATCAGCCCCAGCATTTT. Translation: CASSIPPWERRGNQPQHF.

This chain joins TRBV7-2 and TRBJ1-5, with D unclear. The CDR3 contains 14 residues. In germline, CDR1 is SGHTA, CDR2 FQGNSA. The V end lost 1 base, the J end lost 9 bases, and 13 bases lay between the germline ends. CDR3 in amino acids: CASSLEGRYRPQHF. The CDR3 nucleotides read TGTGCCAGCAGCTTAGAGGGTCGCTATCGGCCCCAGCATTTT.

V is TRBV7-2 and J is TRBJ2-7, with 7 bases fitting TRBD1. This CDR3 contains 14 residues. CDR1 SGHTA and CDR2 FQGNSA come from the germline V gene. Trimming at V came to 4 bases and at J to 0 bases, leaving 3 bases not matched to a gene. For the CDR3, the DNA is TGTGCCAGCAGCTCCAGGACAGGCTCCTACGAGCAGTACTTC. Its translation is CASSSRTGSYEQYF.

The rearrangement links TRBV4-3 to TRBJ2-2; 10 bases line up with TRBD1. CDR3 length: 18 residues. Germline CDR1 is LGHNA and CDR2 is YSLEER. The V gene end was trimmed by 0 bases and the J gene end by 5 bases; junction bases not matched to a gene: 9. The CDR3 region has the DNA TGCGCCAGCAGCCAAGAAGTCTGGGGGACAGGGGTAACCGGGGAGCTGTTTTTT. Its translation is CASSQEVWGTGVTGELFF.

The chain has TRBV6-2 or TRBV6-3 and TRBJ1-5, with TRBD1 identical over 7 bases. From germline, CDR1 is MNHEY and CDR2 SVGEGT. Trimming took 6 bases from V and 4 from J; bases not matched to a gene: 12. The CDR3 spans 16 residues. The CDR3 coding sequence is TGTGCCAGCAGCCGCGGACAGGAGGGAGTAAATCAGCCCCAGCATTTT. It specifies CASSRGQEGVNQPQHF.

This sequence joins TRBV7-9 and TRBJ2-1; tentatively, D is TRBD1 (5 bases). The CDR3 runs to 19 residues. The germline gives CDR1 SEHNR, CDR2 FQNEAQ (reference sequence). The V end was cut by 3 bases, the J end by 5 bases, with 26 bases between. CDR3 loop: CASSLGREYAPHDHNEQFF. In nucleotides, the CDR3 is TGTGCCAGCAGCTTGGGCAGGGAATATGCACCACACGACCACAATGAGCAGTTCTTC.